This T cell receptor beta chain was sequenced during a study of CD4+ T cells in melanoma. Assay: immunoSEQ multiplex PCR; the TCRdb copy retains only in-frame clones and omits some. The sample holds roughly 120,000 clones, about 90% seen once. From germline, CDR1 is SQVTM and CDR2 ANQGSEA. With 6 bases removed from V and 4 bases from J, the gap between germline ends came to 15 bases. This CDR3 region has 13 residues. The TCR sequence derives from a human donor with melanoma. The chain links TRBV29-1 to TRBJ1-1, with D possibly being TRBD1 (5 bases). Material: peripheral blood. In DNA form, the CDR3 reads TGCAGCGTCTCAGGGTTACGCGGCACTGAAGCTTTCTTT. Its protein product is CSVSGLRGTEAFF.